Described below is a single T cell receptor beta chain sequence and its context. The observed sequence ends 3 residues before the CDR3 terminus, with the missing tail filled in from the germline J gene. This CDR3 contains 13 residues. The germline CDR1 and CDR2 sequences are KGHSH and LQKENI. These data are taken from a study of T cells in women clearing cervical HPV infection. Data came from immunoSEQ multiplex PCR; TCRdb stores just in-frame clones and leaves some out. This table holds about 30,000 clones. The receptor was derived from a woman aged 18-70 years with a cervical HPV16 infection that either progressed to CIN3+ or cleared (not recorded which). Sequences were obtained from blood buffy coat. The chain couples TRBV18 to TRBJ2-4; possibly TRBD1 for D (5 bases). CDR3 region: CASSPPGREGQYF. The sequenced CDR3 bases are TGTGCCAGCTCACCACCGGGCAGGGAAGGT.